This T cell receptor (beta chain) is from a study of T cells after yellow fever vaccination. Points from the study as a whole: Clonotypes appearing in both CD4 and CD8 compartments existed, and their share was small.

This clonotype was found many times. The target antigen is unknown. TCRdb analysed the 5' RACE reads with MiXCR anew, one entry per CDR3 protein. The repertoire holds some 320,000 distinct CDR3 sequences, with 9.5% to 12% as singletons. Germline CDR1 KGHDR, CDR2 SFDVKD. The CDR3 is 15 amino acids. The J segment lost 10 bases and the V segment lost 9 bases, leaving 11 bases of the junction unmatched. Here the sequenced sample was CD4+ T cells sorted from PBMCs, taken 45 days after the yellow fever booster vaccination. The clonotype was recovered from a man younger than 35 who received the YFV17D yellow fever vaccine. This chain uses TRBV24-1 with TRBJ2-1, with 13 nucleotides matching TRBD2. The CDR3 DNA is TGTGCCACCGCAGAGAGGGGACTAGCGGGGTCCGAGCAGTTCTTC. Translation: CATAERGLAGSEQFF.